One T cell receptor beta chain is described in this entry. The data stem from a study of cytomegalovirus exposure and HLA in healthy donors. In the PCR, 60 Vbeta and 13 Jbeta primers were used. TCRdb's copy holds only in-frame clones and misses some; the assay was immunoSEQ multiplex PCR. This table holds under 200,000 clones, about four fifths found once. Trimming removed 4 bases from V and 5 bases from J; junction bases left unmatched: 10. The CDR3 is 16 residues long. Germline CDR1 SGHDT, CDR2 YYEEEE. The sequenced sample consisted of PBMCs. The rearrangement links TRBV5-6 to TRBJ1-1, with 11 bases fitting TRBD1. This receptor was taken from a woman in her forties or fifties in good health and CMV-seronegative. The CDR3, as DNA: TGTGCCAGCAGCCACGGACAGGGGGCTTTGGGGACTGAAGCTTTCTTT. Translation: CASSHGQGALGTEAFF. The whole variable domain, filled in from reference TRBV5-6 and TRBJ1-1, reads DAGVTQSPTHLIKTRGQQVTLRCSPKSGHDTVSWYQQALGQGPQFIFQYYEEEERQRGNFPDRFSGHQFPNYSSELNVNALLLGDSALYLCASSHGQGALGTEAFFGQGTRLTVV.